These 5 T cell receptor beta chains share one sample of origin, sequenced in a study of regulatory T cells in long-lasting Graves disease. To make TCR beta libraries, researchers used iRepertoire HTBI primers and Arm-PCR of CDR3 regions. TCRdb analysed the multiplex PCR reads with MiXCR anew, one entry per CDR3 protein. The table has roughly 420,000 distinct CDR3 sequences, 15% to 20% seen once; the top ten hold about 25%. Regarding time point: newly diagnosed GD, antithyroid drugs for less than 3 months. PBMC-extracted RNA yielded the TCR library. The data were also submitted as part of a second study, on T cells in Graves' hyperthyroidism and ophthalmopathy.

The specimen comprised peripheral blood mononuclear cells (PBMCs), sampled at new diagnosis, from a patient treated with antithyroid drugs. The receptors were gathered from a woman aged 18-29 years with Graves disease.

The chain recombines TRBV20-1 with TRBJ1-3; D ambiguous. In germline, CDR1 is DFQATT, CDR2 SNEGSKA (reference sequence). Trimming cost V 0 bases and J 3 bases, with 6 bases left between them. This CDR3 region has 13 residues. The CDR3 DNA sequence: TGCAGTGCTAGAGAGGGAGGTGGAAACACCATATATTTT. It yields the protein CSAREGGGNTIYF.

This clonotype came up many times. The chain joins TRBV6-1 to TRBJ2-3, with 8 bases matching TRBD1. V trimming: 9 bases; J trimming: 2 bases; junction bases outside the gene matches: 7. CDR3 size: 14 residues. The V gene's germline CDR1 is MNHNS and CDR2 SASEGT. DNA for the CDR3: TGTGCCAGTAAGACAGGGGCCATCACAGATACGCAGTATTTT. Amino acid sequence: CASKTGAITDTQYF.

This clonotype showed up many times. The chain employs TRBV30 and TRBJ2-1; possibly TRBD1 or TRBD2 for D (7 bases each). From germline, CDR1 is GTSNPN and CDR2 SVGIG (reference sequence). Trimming shortened V by 4 bases and J by 11 bases, and 21 bases separated the two germline ends. This CDR3 spans 14 amino acids. CDR3 loop: CAWTRGGGGSKQFF. In DNA, the CDR3 is TGTGCCTGGACCCGAGGGGGCGGGGGATCTAAGCAGTTCTTC.

This clonotype was observed many times. V is TRBV11-2 and J is TRBJ2-1, with 10 bases aligning to TRBD2. The CDR3 length is 18 residues. V was clipped by 5 bases and J by 0 bases; unmatched bases: 10. In germline, CDR1 is SGHAT, CDR2 FQNNGV. CDR3 sequence: CASSLSGLARTSYNEQFF. The CDR3 DNA reads TGTGCCAGCAGCCTTTCGGGACTAGCGCGTACCTCCTACAATGAGCAGTTCTTC. The complete variable domain, with remaining parts taken from reference TRBV11-2 and TRBJ2-1, reads EAGVAQSPRYKIIEKRQSVAFWCNPISGHATLYWYQQILGQGPKLLIQFQNNGVVDDSQLPKDRFSAERLKGVDSTLKIQPAKLEDSAVYLCASSLSGLARTSYNEQFFGPGTRLTVL.

In its sample, this clonotype was seen many times. The chain uses TRBV6-1 and TRBJ1-2, with 9 positions matching TRBD1. The germline CDR1 and CDR2 sequences are MNHNS and SASEGT. The CDR3 extends over 16 amino acids. Unmatched junction bases numbered 7, after V lost 5 bases and J lost 0 bases. In nucleotides, the CDR3 is TGTGCCAGCAGTCCGGGACAGGGCCCGACTAACTATGGCTACACCTTC. It specifies CASSPGQGPTNYGYTF.